The entry below gives a single T cell receptor beta chain sequence along with its context. Every subset's genomic DNA went evenly onto several immunoSEQ plates. Sequenced by immunoSEQ multiplex PCR; TCRdb stores in-frame clones only, minus some. This table has 850,000 to 1,100,000 clones, 60% to 85% appearing once. The V gene's germline CDR1 is SGHRS and CDR2 YFSETQ. The V and J ends lost 2 bases and 5 bases respectively, with 13 bases between them. The CDR3 has 14 residues. This sample is part of a study of shared clonotypes between healthy human individuals. This clonotype was sampled from a young man in good health. Some clones in this sample may be carry-over from other donors' samples. Sequencing was carried out using memory CD4+ T cells from PBMCs. The subset was: CD45RA-negative fraction. The chain joins TRBV5-1 to TRBJ1-2; D gene uncertain. CDR3 loop: CASSFGDGTYGYTF. The CDR3 DNA is TGCGCCAGCAGCTTTGGAGATGGAACGTATGGCTACACCTTC.